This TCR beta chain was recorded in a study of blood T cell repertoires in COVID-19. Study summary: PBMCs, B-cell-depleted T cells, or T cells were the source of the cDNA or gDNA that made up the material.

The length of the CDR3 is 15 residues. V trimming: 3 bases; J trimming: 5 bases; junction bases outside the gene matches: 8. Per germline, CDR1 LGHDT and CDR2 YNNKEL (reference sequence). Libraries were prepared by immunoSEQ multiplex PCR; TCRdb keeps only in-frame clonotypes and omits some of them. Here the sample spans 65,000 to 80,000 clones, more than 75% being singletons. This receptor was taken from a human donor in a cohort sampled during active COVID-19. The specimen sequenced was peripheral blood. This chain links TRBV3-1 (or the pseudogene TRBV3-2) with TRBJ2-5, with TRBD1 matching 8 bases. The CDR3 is CASSHRTGLGETQYF. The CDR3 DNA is TGTGCCAGCAGCCACCGGACAGGGTTGGGGGAGACCCAGTACTTC.